The entry below describes one TCR beta chain. This clone was recorded once. Its specific antigen is unknown. The sample holds no much larger clone one base away, and base qualities are not on file. This sample stems from a study of shared clonotypes between healthy human individuals (dated by TCRdb to between 2020 and 2021). About the full investigation: Three men and a couple of women, aged 18 to 49 years, made up the cohort. Per donor, three plates each were used for CD4 naive and CD4 memory, two for CD8 naive, and one for CD8 memory. The study deeply sequenced blood TCR repertoires of five healthy adults to estimate repertoire size and the extent of clonotype sharing between individuals. To increase sequencing depth and limit assay-specific biases, different laboratories used diverse techniques to prepare libraries and sequence TCR repertoires. Leukapheresis yielded between about 0.94 and 9.5 billion PBMCs per donor. What the research found in general, with its limitations: Only blood was sampled, and tissue TCR repertoires likely differ from those in blood. Even with the large sequencing depth, rarefaction of the sorted-subset datasets indicated that sequencing was incomplete. The genetic and exposure-history diversity represented was limited by the small number of donors. Based on pairwise subsampling, the degree of clonotype sharing among donors was expected to be affected by sequencing depth. Roughly 5% of naive CD4, 3.5% of naive CD8, 2.3% of memory CD4, and about 0.4% of memory CD8 clonotypes were shared across a few donors. Higher generation probabilities were observed for clonotypes shared by all four sorted-subset donors than for non-shared clonotypes. Naive subsets generally had larger estimated clonotype richness than memory subsets.

Using the deep immunoSEQ assay, multiplex PCR amplified TCR CDR3 regions from genomic DNA. For each cell subset, the extracted genomic DNA was distributed evenly across all wells of several immunoSEQ 96-well plates, and each plate served as one replicate. Each replicate PCR for sorted subsets received about 180 ng genomic DNA, equal to some 32,000 T cell genomes. Purified libraries were measured with a Qubit 3.0 fluorometer, size-checked on a Bioanalyzer 2100, and measured again with the KAPA Library Quantification kit. Every immunoSEQ 96-well plate was sequenced on a separate single-read 150-cycle Illumina NextSeq 550 flow cell. The original methods were these. Because the immunoSEQ output included only junctional sequences and no quality scores, the filtering could not be the same as the filtering used for full-length reads. Sequences were annotated with PyIR, a Python wrapper for IgBLAST v1.9, using IMGT germline references to assign V/J genes and CDR3. Reads with weak V/J assignments (E-value above 1e-6), missing CDR3, stop codons, out-of-frame junctions, or ambiguous translated residues were removed. V3J clonotypes were defined by identical inferred V gene, J gene, and CDR3 amino acid sequence. The percentage overlap between two repertoires was calculated by dividing the number of shared unique clonotypes by the size of the smaller repertoire. Three approaches were used to assess repertoire richness: RTK rarefaction, the Chao1 estimator, and Recon v2.1 estimates of unobserved clonotypes. OLGA was used to compute generation probabilities for all TCRbeta clonotypes that the gDNA method yielded from a handful of donors. The immuneACCESS repertoire file appears here via TCRdb, limited to in-frame rearrangements. These files lack a portion of the clones; in checked studies, under half of the deficit traces to unresolved V genes, and the cause of the others is not known. The DNA gave D and trimming, while V, J and clone size come from that table. In this sample the table shows around 1,900,000 clones, over 85% of which occur a single time. About 1.7% of the sample is held by the ten biggest clonotypes.

The CDR3, cysteine through phenylalanine, is 16 amino acids long. Only the CDR3 DNA is retained, 48 bases long and in frame from the first base. As encoded in the germline V gene, CDR1 is SGHRS while CDR2 is YFSETQ. The junction shows trimming of 4 bases on V and 3 bases on J, plus 17 bases between the germline ends. CD8 naive samples consisted of CD45RO-negative cells that were positively selected for CCR7, yielding a CD45RA+CCR7+ population without TemRA cells. The donors were healthy, HIV-negative adults who had no recently reported acute infections or vaccinations. All donors were Caucasian adults living in Nashville, Tennessee, USA. Blood was obtained by leukapheresis, after which PBMCs were separated by Ficoll-Histopaque density gradient centrifugation and cryopreserved in liquid nitrogen vapor phase. Analytical flow cytometry was used to check the purity and quantity of every magnetically sorted T cell population. From each sorted fraction, genomic DNA was isolated and quantified by UV absorbance on a Nanodrop 2000c.

The sequence is built from TRBV5-1 and TRBJ2-1, with no confidently assigned D gene. Sequences were obtained from naive CD8+ T cells from PBMCs. Per the publication, the cell subset or site label means: CD45RA+CCR7+. The TCR was taken from a man aged 18-30 years in good health. Some clones in this sample may be carry-over from other donors' samples. This receptor has the CDR3 CASSPEKGGSYNEQFF. In nucleotides, the sequence is TGCGCCAGCAGCCCCGAGAAGGGCGGAAGCTACAATGAGCAGTTCTTC.